Presented here are 14 T cell receptor beta chains from one specimen sequenced in a study of control samples from healthy donors and cancer patients. Method: immunoSEQ multiplex PCR; TCRdb's copy keeps in-frame clones and lacks some. The sample holds approximately 170,000 clones, roughly 95% seen once. The sample consisted of blood. The receptors shown here come from an older woman in good health.

The J gene is TRBJ2-2, the V gene TRBV5-8; 8 bases match TRBD1. Germline-derived CDR1 and CDR2 are SGHTS and YDEGEE. The V segment lost 3 bases and the J segment 4 bases; nucleotides outside the gene matches: 5. The CDR3 consists of 15 residues. CDR3 sequence: CASSYQQGGTGELFF. CDR3 bases: TGTGCCAGCAGCTATCAACAGGGGGGCACCGGGGAGCTGTTTTTT.

The rearrangement joins TRBV19 to TRBJ1-5; 10 nucleotides agree with TRBD1. This CDR3 region has 15 residues. Germline loops: CDR1 LNHDA, CDR2 SQIVND (reference sequence). The trim removed 5 bases at V and 7 bases at J, leaving 8 bases unmatched. The CDR3 reads CASSPWTGGRQPQHF. The CDR3 DNA follows: TGTGCCAGTAGTCCGTGGACAGGGGGACGACAGCCCCAGCATTTT.

The chain links TRBV14 to TRBJ1-4; D ambiguous. CDR3 length: 13 amino acids. Trimming took 1 base from V and 14 from J, leaving 14 bases between them. Germline CDR1 and CDR2: SGHDN and FVKESK. This CDR3 is CASSQVPRMALFF. For the CDR3, the DNA is TGTGCCAGCAGCCAAGTCCCTAGGATGGCGCTGTTTTTT.

This chain uses TRBV6-4 with TRBJ1-1; D is uncertain. V shed 4 bases and J shed 0 bases, with 6 bases lying between them. This CDR3 region has 13 residues. The germline V gene encodes CDR1 MRHNA and CDR2 SNTAGT. The CDR3 coding sequence is TGTGCCAGCAGTGCTGGGATGAACACTGAAGCTTTCTTT. As protein: CASSAGMNTEAFF.

The V gene is TRBV29-1, the J gene TRBJ2-2; no clear D gene. CDR1 and CDR2 (germline): SQVTM, ANQGSEA. V was cut by 2 bases and J by 8 bases, with 15 bases left in between. The CDR3 consists of 14 residues. The CDR3, as DNA: TGCAGCGTTGAAAGGGCCCTATCCTCTGGGGAGCTGTTTTTT. It encodes CSVERALSSGELFF.

This chain joins TRBV10-3 and TRBJ1-3; 7 bases fit TRBD1. CDR3 length equals 15 residues. The J segment lost 0 bases and the V segment lost 10 bases, leaving 9 bases of the junction unmatched. The V gene's germline CDR1 is ENHRY and CDR2 SYGVKD. The CDR3 is CATLGQAYSGNTIYF. CDR3 in DNA: TGTGCCACCCTAGGACAGGCATACTCTGGAAACACCATATATTTT.

The J gene is TRBJ1-5, the V gene TRBV2; unclear D gene. The CDR3 loop spans 14 amino acids. Germline CDR1 reads SNHLY; CDR2 reads FYNNEI. Deletions cut 3 bases from V and 0 bases from J, with 6 bases between. CDR3 nucleotides: TGTGCCAGCAGTGACAGTAATAGCAATCAGCCCCAGCATTTT. This codes for CASSDSNSNQPQHF.

CDR3 in amino acids: CASSYRAGGGYTF. CDR3 DNA: TGTGCCAGCAGTTATCGCGCTGGGGGCGGCTACACCTTC. The chain is built from TRBV6-2 or TRBV6-3 and TRBJ1-2, with D maybe TRBD1 (6 bases). The CDR3 length is 13 residues. Trimming removed 3 bases from V and 8 bases from J, with 13 bases in between. Germline assignment: CDR1 MNHEY and CDR2 SVGEGT.

V usage is TRBV5-1 and J usage is TRBJ1-5, with D perhaps matching TRBD1 (5 bases). V was pared by 1 base and J by 4 bases, with 12 bases between. The CDR3 extends over 15 amino acids. Germline V gene sequence: CDR1 SGHRS, CDR2 YFSETQ. The CDR3 loop is CASSLTGRGNQPQHF. DNA of the CDR3: TGCGCCAGCAGCTTGACGGGGCGCGGGAATCAGCCCCAGCATTTT.

The J gene is TRBJ1-2, the V gene TRBV12-3 or TRBV12-4; D not certain. The CDR3 extends over 12 amino acids. V gave up 5 bases and J gave up 7 bases, with 11 bases separating them. CDR3 sequence reads: CASSLGRVGYTF. The CDR3 nucleotides read TGTGCCAGCAGTCTCGGTAGGGTTGGCTACACCTTC.

This rearrangement joins TRBV6-4 to TRBJ2-3; 9 positions agree with TRBD2. V was clipped by 2 bases and J by 4 bases; unmatched bases: 4. The length of the CDR3 is 15 residues. CDR1 and CDR2 (germline): MRHNA, SNTAGT. The CDR3 here is CASSDGGGASDTQYF. CDR3 DNA: TGTGCCAGCAGTGACGGCGGGGGGGCTTCAGATACGCAGTATTTT.

This clone was picked up one time. This chain connects TRBV7-9 to TRBJ2-2; 9 bases line up with TRBD2. CDR1 is SEHNR, CDR2 FQNEAQ, per germline (reference sequence). This CDR3 has 15 residues. Trimming at V came to 7 bases and at J to 5 bases, leaving 8 bases not matched to a gene. The CDR3 loop reads CASILRGGNTGELFF. For the CDR3, the DNA is TGTGCCAGCATTCTGCGGGGGGGCAATACCGGGGAGCTGTTTTTT.

The CDR3 reads CASASGRYNEQFF. The CDR3 DNA follows: TGTGCCAGTGCGTCGGGTCGCTACAATGAGCAGTTCTTC. J is TRBJ2-1 and V is TRBV5-8; the D is unclear. The CDR3 consists of 13 residues. The V gene's germline CDR1 is SGHTS and CDR2 YDEGEE. Trimming left V 8 bases short and J 3 bases short, with 12 bases between.

The sample holds one count of this clone. This chain uses TRBV6-5 with TRBJ1-5; D might be TRBD1 (5 bases). Germline-derived CDR1 and CDR2 are MNHEY and SVGAGI. Between the trimmed V and J ends, which lost 4 bases and 7 bases, there was a span of 11 bases. This CDR3 contains 13 residues. The CDR3 loop is CASSSLGTQPQHF. The CDR3 region has the DNA TGTGCCAGCAGTTCACTAGGGACCCAGCCCCAGCATTTT.